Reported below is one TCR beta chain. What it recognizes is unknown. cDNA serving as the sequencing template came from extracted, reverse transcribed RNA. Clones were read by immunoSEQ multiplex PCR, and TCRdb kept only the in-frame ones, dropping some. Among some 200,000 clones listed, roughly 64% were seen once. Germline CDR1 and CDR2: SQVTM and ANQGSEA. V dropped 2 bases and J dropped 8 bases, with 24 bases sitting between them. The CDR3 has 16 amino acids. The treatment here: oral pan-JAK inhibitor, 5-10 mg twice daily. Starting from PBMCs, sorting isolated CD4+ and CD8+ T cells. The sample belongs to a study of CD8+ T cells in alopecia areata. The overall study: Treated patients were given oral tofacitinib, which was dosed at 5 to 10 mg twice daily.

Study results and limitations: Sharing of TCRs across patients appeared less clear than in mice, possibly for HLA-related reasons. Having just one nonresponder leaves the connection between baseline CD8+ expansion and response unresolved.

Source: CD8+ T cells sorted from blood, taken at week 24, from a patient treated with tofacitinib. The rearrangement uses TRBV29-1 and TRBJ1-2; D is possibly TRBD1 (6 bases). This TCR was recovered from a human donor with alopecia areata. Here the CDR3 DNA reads TGCAGCGTTGAAACCCTCTCCCCGCCAGGGGCAGGCGGCTACACCTTC. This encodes CSVETLSPPGAGGYTF.